The sequence of this T cell receptor beta chain was determined in a study of cytomegalovirus exposure and HLA in healthy donors. Findings of the study overall: Most of the TCR beta V segments (in an earlier analysis) were productive either about 87% or about 30% of the time. With further analysis later on, most CMV-associated TCR beta chains appeared HLA-restricted. Some V segments (TRBV6-2 and TRBV6-3 among them) were excluded as indistinguishable.

Details on this clone: Its cognate antigen is unknown.

The V end was cut by 5 bases, the J end by 0 bases, with 8 bases between. Germline V lookup: CDR1 SEHNR, CDR2 FQNEAQ (reference sequence). The length of the CDR3 is 14 residues. Primers included in the PCR were 60 Vbeta and 13 Jbeta primers. How the authors handled the data: Unique TCR beta chains numbered around 80 million in a later analysis, with roughly 11 million shared. Some clones are missing from TCRdb's copy, which holds only in-frame ones; the method was immunoSEQ multiplex PCR. V, J and clone size are taken as reported in that table, and D and trimming were inferred from the DNA itself. The repertoire holds 100,000 to 150,000 clones, with over 70% as singletons.

This chain uses TRBV7-9 with TRBJ2-1, with D uncertain. The origin of this receptor is a woman in her 50s in good health and CMV-seronegative. Sequencing was carried out using PBMCs. The CDR3 DNA reads TGTGCCAGCAGCCCCTCCAGCTCCTACAATGAGCAGTTCTTC. The encoded protein is CASSPSSSYNEQFF.